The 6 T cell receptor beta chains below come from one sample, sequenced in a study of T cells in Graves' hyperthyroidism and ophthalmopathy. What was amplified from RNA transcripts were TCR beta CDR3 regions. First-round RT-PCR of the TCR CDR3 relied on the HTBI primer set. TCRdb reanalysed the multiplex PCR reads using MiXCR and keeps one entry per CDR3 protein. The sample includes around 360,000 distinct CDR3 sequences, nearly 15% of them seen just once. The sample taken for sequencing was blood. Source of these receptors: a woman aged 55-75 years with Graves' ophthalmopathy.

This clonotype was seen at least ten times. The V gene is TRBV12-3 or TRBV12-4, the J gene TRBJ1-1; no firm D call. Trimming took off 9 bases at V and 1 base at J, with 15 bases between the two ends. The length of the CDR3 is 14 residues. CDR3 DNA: TGTGCCAGTGGGCCCACAGATCAGAACACTGAAGCTTTCTTT. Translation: CASGPTDQNTEAFF.

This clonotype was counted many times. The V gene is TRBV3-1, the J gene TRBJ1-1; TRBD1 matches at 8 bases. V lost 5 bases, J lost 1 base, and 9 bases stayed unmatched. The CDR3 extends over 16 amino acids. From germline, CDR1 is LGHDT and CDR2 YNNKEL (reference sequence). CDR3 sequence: CASSKASGTGNTEAFF. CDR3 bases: TGTGCCAGCAGCAAAGCCTCCGGGACAGGGAACACTGAAGCTTTCTTT.

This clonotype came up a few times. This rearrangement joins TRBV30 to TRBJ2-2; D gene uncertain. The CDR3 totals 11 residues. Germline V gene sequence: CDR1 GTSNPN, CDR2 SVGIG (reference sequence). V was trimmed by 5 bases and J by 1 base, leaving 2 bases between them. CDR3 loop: CAWENTGELFF. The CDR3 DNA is TGTGCCTGGGAGAACACCGGGGAGCTGTTTTTT.

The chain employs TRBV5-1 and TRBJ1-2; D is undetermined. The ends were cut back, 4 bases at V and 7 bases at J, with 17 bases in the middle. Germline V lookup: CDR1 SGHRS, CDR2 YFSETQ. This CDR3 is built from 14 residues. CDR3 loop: CASSVAATSSGYTF. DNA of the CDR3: TGCGCCAGCAGCGTGGCAGCCACGTCTAGTGGCTACACCTTC.

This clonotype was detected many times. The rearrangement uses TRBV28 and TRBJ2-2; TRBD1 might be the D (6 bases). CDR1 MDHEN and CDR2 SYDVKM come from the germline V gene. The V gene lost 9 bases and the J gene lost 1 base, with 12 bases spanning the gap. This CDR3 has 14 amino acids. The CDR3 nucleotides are TGTGCCAGTAGGCTACAGGGGAACACCGGGGAGCTGTTTTTT. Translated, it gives CASRLQGNTGELFF.

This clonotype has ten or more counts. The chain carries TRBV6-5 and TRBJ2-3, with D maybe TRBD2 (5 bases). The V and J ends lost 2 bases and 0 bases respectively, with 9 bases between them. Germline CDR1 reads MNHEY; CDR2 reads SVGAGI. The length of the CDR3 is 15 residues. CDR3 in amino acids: CASSYERSSTDTQYF. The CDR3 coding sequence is TGTGCCAGCAGTTACGAGCGGAGTAGCACAGATACGCAGTATTTT.